Given below is one T cell receptor (beta chain) in context. This clonotype was counted between two and nine times. No antigen is known for it. Base qualities are not provided; no much larger clone lies one nucleotide away. Ficoll-Paque density gradient centrifugation was used to isolate PBMCs. These reads were obtained on an Illumina NovaSeq 6000. TCRalpha and TCRbeta cDNA libraries were constructed by 5'RACE with constant-segment primers, with sample barcodes and unique molecular identifiers being introduced. Trizol reagent was used to extract RNA from every sample. The libraries were amplified in two PCR steps, and the second step added a second sample barcode and Illumina TruSeq adapters. Sequencing of the libraries was done on an Illumina NovaSeq, producing 2 x 150 bp paired-end reads. The authors processed their data as follows. The reads were demultiplexed and collapsed into UMI-guided consensus sequences using migec v1.2.7. Using mixcr v2.1.11, UMI consensuses were aligned to TRA and TRB V and J templates and then assembled into clonotypes. A clonotype was counted as expanded or contracted only when both edgeR and NoisET called the clonotype significant, with the noise models trained on biological replicates. For edgeR calls, the cutoffs were a false discovery rate-adjusted p below 0.01 and a log2 fold-change threshold of 1. As an exploratory analysis of dynamics, PCA with hierarchical clustering was applied to max-normalized trajectories of the 1000 most abundant clonotypes. The CD4 or CD8 phenotype of responding clones was assigned using the separately sequenced CD4+ and CD8+ repertoires. The public sequencing data were trimmed at Q25 with fastp and processed into clonotypes with MiXCR by TCRdb, which kept only in-frame beta chains. Records with the same CDR3 protein are collapsed into one entry carrying the most frequent genes and DNA. For this entry, the V and J calls and clone size follow TCRdb and not the study's own pipeline. This sample gives some 210,000 distinct CDR3 sequences in total; 10% to 13% of them show up just once. The ten largest clones capture less than 4% of the sample.

The data belong to a study of T-cell memory formation after mild COVID-19 (dated by TCRdb to about 2021). Context from the whole study: TCR sequence clusters from the two donors were found to be largely donor specific. In a couple of donors, T-cell clones that expanded and contracted after mild COVID-19 were tracked by sequencing TCRalpha and TCRbeta repertoires over time. Two young, previously healthy adult volunteers made up the cohort, one male and one female.

From cysteine to phenylalanine, the CDR3 is 15 amino acids long. Here the CDR3 DNA is all that survives: 45 bases in frame from base 1. The junction shows trimming of 0 bases on V and 4 bases on J, plus 10 bases between the germline ends. From a lookup of the germline V gene (reference sequence), CDR1 and CDR2 are LNHNV and YYDKDF. The full study reports these points: Contracting CD4+ clones were located mainly in the CM and EM memory subsets, whereas CD8+ clones were found to be enriched in EMRA. Balanced CD4/CD8 phenotypes were observed for clones contracting from day 15 to 85, whereas a bias towards CD4+ was observed for a second wave of clones expanding from day 15 to 37. The second-wave clones that peaked on day 37 were not confirmed to be SARS-CoV-2 specific. The study covered only two mild cases, and larger cohorts including severe cases with pre-infection samples were considered necessary. Some responding clones were found in pre-infection memory, which suggests that pre-existing cross-reactive memory T cells took part in the SARS-CoV-2 response.

The sequence is built from TRBV15 and TRBJ2-1; the D gene lacks a confident call. This receptor was taken from a man aged 18 to 29 who had mild COVID-19 (a few samples of this study predate the infection). The sample titles of this study are shuffled in the database, so cell type and time point are left out; the donor was told from shared clones. The sample consisted of PBMCs or a T cell subset sorted from them (not recorded which). The DNA sequence is TGTGCCACCAGCAGAGATCTACGTAAATACAATGAGCAGTTCTTC. Translated, it gives CATSRDLRKYNEQFF.